This TCR beta chain is drawn from a study of cytomegalovirus exposure and HLA in healthy donors (dated by TCRdb to about 2017). About the study as a whole: In an earlier analysis of 550 to 750 of the donors, approximately 300 Gb of sequence data and 100 million or so unique TCR beta sequences from 180 million or so T cells were reported. Across 398 genotyped donors of the cohort, an average of about 240,000 unique TCR beta nucleotide sequences per donor were sequenced, and roughly a sixth of those sequences were non-productive. Class I and class II HLA loci were covered by the typing at four-digit resolution. The later analysis used no new phenotypic data to find candidate immune exposures, relying instead on TCR beta sequences and their occurrence across donors. A later genetic analysis took genome-wide SNP genotypes for about 65% of the 666 donors and used that subset as a discovery cohort. The number of typed donors differed by locus: about 629-640 for A, B, C, DRB1 and DQB1; some 500 for DQA1; 606 for DPA1; and 450 to 480 for DPB1. In addition to the first cohort of around 670 subjects, a separate validation cohort of 100 to 150 different subjects was used. Every repertoire in the discovery cohort had been generated on one and the same sequencing platform. Roughly five DR-DQ haplotypes were treated as single units for association and clustering because of strong linkage in the cohort. In an earlier analysis of more than 550 of the donors, high-throughput TCR beta sequencing was used to judge whether each TCR beta V gene segment behaved as functional or pseudogenic. Donor age, sex, ethnicity and CMV serostatus were collected together with the repertoire data. To predict cytomegalovirus infection status, the study brought together high-throughput TCR immunosequencing, statistical association of individual TCRs with disease status, and machine learning. Of the 398 genotyped donors, approximately 82% fell in the genetic ancestry cluster associated with self-reported Caucasian donors. The study aimed to test whether signatures of past pathogen exposure could be identified by cataloging public T cell receptors. The T cell repertoires of several hundred subjects were profiled by immunosequencing and related to cytomegalovirus serostatus. A later analysis re-examined previously published TCR beta repertoires from roughly 650 donors and added high-resolution HLA genotyping to investigate patterns of TCR occurrence. Roughly 300 gigabases of sequencing data and around 88 million unique TCR sequences made up an early release that covered approximately 620 HLA-typed donors. What the work shows at the level of the full study, not this receptor alone: The authors suggested that the approach could potentially be extended to other disease states and immunological phenotypes. A cluster of highly shared sequence variants was judged likely to be a technical artifact of the sequencing pipeline. In a later analysis, TCR association rates were found to vary across HLA loci, with the most associated TCRs seen for DRB1 alleles and the fewest for HLA-C alleles. Broadly in line with IMGT annotations, most TCR beta V segments showed up in productive rearrangements about 87% or about 30% of the time in an earlier analysis of some 590 of the donors. A few of the identified cytomegalovirus-associated TCR beta chains were confirmed in vitro to be specific for cytomegalovirus antigens. According to a later analysis, parvovirus B19, influenza, CMV and Epstein-Barr virus appeared linked to several top co-occurrence clusters. Correlated functional status among segregating V segments might reflect linkage disequilibrium, but an unknown experimental factor could not be ruled out. In this cohort, only TCR beta chains were sequenced, and detectable features were limited by the absence of alpha or paired-chain data. Assigning TCR associations to individual alleles was difficult when HLA alleles, especially DR and DQ, strongly co-occurred. Most TCR sequences were observed very rarely across donors, whereas some public TCRs were present in many individuals. An association between a missense DCLRE1C variant and V-gene and J-gene trimming of TCR beta chains was found in a later genetic analysis and replicated in an independent cohort. In the study, some 160 TCR beta chains were listed as associated with cytomegalovirus. Roughly uniform sequencing depth across donors was assumed in presence/absence analyses, although this assumption may not hold. About 17 rarely observed V segments, including chromosome 9 orphons, were excluded from the earlier analysis of a few hundred of the donors because counts were too low. Some IMGT-functional V segments, including TRBV6-2 and TRBV6-3, could not be told apart with the 87-base-pair reads, so those segments were excluded. In a later analysis, most CMV-associated TCR beta chains were found to appear HLA-restricted, with HLA associations seemingly driven largely by CMV exposure. A later genetic analysis reported fewer N-insertions in productive TCRs among donors in an Asian-associated ancestry cluster than the roughly 690-donor mean. Because HLA typing was missing for some donors at each locus, association tests included only the typed subset. CMV serostatus was the only immune exposure information available for the cohort. At a false discovery rate of 0.05, a later analysis linked under 20,000 TCR beta sequences to specific HLA alleles. A further reported finding was that TCR beta sequences accurately predicted the HLA-A and HLA-B alleles for most subjects in the first cohort. In a later analysis, HLA-associated TCR beta chains were found to be more clonally expanded and to have lower generation probabilities than equally common non-associated chains. Cytomegalovirus status was reported to be diagnosed by the classifier with high specificity and sensitivity in both the original and validation cohorts.

The library was prepared using the immunoSEQ multiplex PCR assay. For the multiplex PCR, a mixture combining 60 forward primers for TCR Vbeta segments and 13 reverse primers for TCR Jbeta segments was used. Amplification of the CDR3 region of rearranged TCR beta genes was performed with a multiplex PCR assay on genomic DNA. The Illumina HiSeq System was used to sequence the amplified TCR beta libraries as 87-base-pair reads. The authors processed their data as follows. A later analysis tallied around 87 million unique TCR beta chains across the 700 or so repertoires, and about 12 million of those chains were shared by two or more donors. Raw reads were error-corrected and collapsed into unique sequences by a nearest-neighbor algorithm in which closely related sequences were merged to remove PCR and sequencing errors. CDR3 sequences were aligned to IMGT reference sequences to assign V, D and J gene segments. For a sequence to be retained, a match of at least six nucleotides to both a V gene segment and a J gene segment was required. A rearrangement counted as productive if the CDR3 had no stop codons and remained in frame with V and J, and every other rearrangement counted as non-productive. Following IMGT convention, CDR3 was defined as the stretch from the second conserved V-encoded cysteine up to the conserved J-encoded phenylalanine. In an earlier analysis of 550 to 650 of the donors, sequences lacking an unambiguous match to a single V gene segment were excluded. An earlier analysis of approximately 590 of the donors called V segments functional above 56.7% productive rearrangements and segregating when the between-donor standard deviation exceeded 5%. A statistical classification framework was built to diagnose cytomegalovirus status from the catalog of TCR beta chain sequences. In a later analysis, TCR nucleotide sequences were compared against IMGT/GENE-DB human TR gene sequences so that V and J genes could be assigned. A later analysis assigned CDR3 sequences and most-parsimonious VDJ recombination scenarios with the TCRdist pipeline. A later analysis defined each TCR beta chain by its CDR3 amino acid sequence plus V-gene family, and excluded reads lacking a unique V-gene family. As a way to deal with suspected cross-contamination and a sequencing artifact, a later analysis dropped 450 to 600 nucleotide sequences that were highly shared and had low generation probability. In a later analysis, a clonal expansion index was calculated for each public chain from normalized within-repertoire ranks of inferred template counts. In a later analysis, generation probabilities were computed with a VDJ recombination model fitted to out-of-frame rearrangements, and the resulting probabilities were checked against IGoR. In a later analysis, hypergeometric tests were used to score TCR-TCR, TCR-HLA and TCR-CMV co-occurrence, with a repertoire-size bias correction applied to TCR pairs. In a later analysis, false discovery rates were estimated by permuting HLA or CMV assignments 20 times. In a later analysis, co-occurring TCRs were grouped with DBSCAN, and TCRdist sequence similarity was added when clustering was performed within HLA-allele-positive subsets. Co-occurrence clustering excluded repertoires with fewer than 30,000 or more than 120,000 public chains, plus five with anomalous nucleotide sharing. Drawn from immuneACCESS, this table holds only the in-frame rearrangements with V and J called that TCRdb kept. Clones are partly lost; checked studies trace under half to an unresolved V gene and leave the rest unexplained. The V and J calls and clone size were taken over from that table, and D and trimming were inferred from the DNA. The sample has roughly 120,000 clones on record, under 85% of them singletons. The ten largest account for 3.5% to 4% of the sample.

About this clone itself: Its antigen specificity is not known. No much larger clonotype is one base removed from it; base qualities were not supplied.

Trimming removed 5 bases from V and 4 bases from J; the gene matches leave 9 bases unexplained. Taken from the germline V gene (reference sequence), the CDR1 and CDR2 loops are SGHNT and YYREEE. From its cysteine to its phenylalanine, the CDR3 spans 15 amino acids. Of the read, only the CDR3 DNA is kept; its 45 bases are in frame from base 1. The cohort comprised some 700 healthy bone marrow donors. At the time of sampling, all cohort members were nominally healthy, though unrecorded immune exposures were likely present. CMV serostatus was positive for about 300 and negative for about 50% of the roughly 700 cohort members, and was not recorded for this donor. A peripheral blood sample was provided by each donor, and peripheral blood mononuclear cells were used for TCR beta sequencing. Genomic DNA was extracted from the blood cell samples with the Qiagen DNeasy Blood Extraction Kit.

The V and J segments used are TRBV5-4 and TRBJ1-2, and 9 bases in between align with TRBD1. The specimen sequenced was PBMCs. This TCR was recovered from a human donor in good health. The CDR3 sequence is CASRAGDREGYGYTF. The sequenced DNA: TGTGCCAGCAGGGCTGGGGACAGGGAGGGCTATGGCTACACCTTC.